This T cell receptor beta chain was sequenced for a study of T cell responses to AZD1222 COVID-19 vaccine. General observations from the study: Repertoire collection took place solely once the T cell response had peaked. It should be noted that donors were predominantly white British and more often female, and clonal diversity was possibly underestimated.

CDR1 and CDR2 from the germline V gene are SNHLY and FYNNEI. V was shortened by 4 bases and J by 0 bases, with 10 bases between the two germline ends. The CDR3 has 15 residues. Repertoires were generated with immunoSEQ multiplex PCR, while TCRdb's copy carries only in-frame clones and drops some. Among 65,000 to 85,000 clones listed, around 88% were seen once. Turning to this clone: What it binds is unknown.

The receptor comes from an adult who received the MenACWY meningococcal vaccine as a control. The gene calls are TRBV2 and TRBJ1-3, with no clear D. Source: peripheral blood, taken 28 days after the second dose of the MenACWY control vaccine. DNA of the CDR3: TGTGCCAGCAGTGCACTTATGAGCTCTGGAAACACCATATATTTT. The encoded protein is CASSALMSSGNTIYF.